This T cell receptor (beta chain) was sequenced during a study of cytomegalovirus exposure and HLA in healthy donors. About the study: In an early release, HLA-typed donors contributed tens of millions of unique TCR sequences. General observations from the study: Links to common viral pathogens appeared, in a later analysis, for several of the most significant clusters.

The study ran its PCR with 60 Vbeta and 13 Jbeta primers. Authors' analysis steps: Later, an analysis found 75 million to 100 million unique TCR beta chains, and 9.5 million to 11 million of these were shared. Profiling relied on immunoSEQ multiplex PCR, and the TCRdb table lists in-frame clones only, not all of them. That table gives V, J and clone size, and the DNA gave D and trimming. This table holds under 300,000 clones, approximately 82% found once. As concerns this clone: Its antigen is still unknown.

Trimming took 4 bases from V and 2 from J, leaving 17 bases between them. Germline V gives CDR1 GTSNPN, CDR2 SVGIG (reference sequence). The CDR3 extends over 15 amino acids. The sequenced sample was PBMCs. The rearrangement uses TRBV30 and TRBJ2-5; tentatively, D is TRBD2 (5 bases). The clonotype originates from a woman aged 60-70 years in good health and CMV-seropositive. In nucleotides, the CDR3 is TGTGCCTGGAAGTTAGAGGGAGTATTGCAAGAGACCCAGTACTTC. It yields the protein CAWKLEGVLQETQYF.